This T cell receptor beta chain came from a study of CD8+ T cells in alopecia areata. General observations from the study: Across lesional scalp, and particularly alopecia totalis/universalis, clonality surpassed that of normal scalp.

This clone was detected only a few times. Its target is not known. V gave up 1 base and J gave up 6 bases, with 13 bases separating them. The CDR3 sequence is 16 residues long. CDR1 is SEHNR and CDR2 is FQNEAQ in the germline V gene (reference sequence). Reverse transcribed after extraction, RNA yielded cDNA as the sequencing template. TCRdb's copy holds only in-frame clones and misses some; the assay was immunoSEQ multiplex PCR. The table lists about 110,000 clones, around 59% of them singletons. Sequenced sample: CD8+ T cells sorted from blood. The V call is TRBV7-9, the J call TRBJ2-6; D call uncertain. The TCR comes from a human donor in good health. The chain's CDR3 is CASSLGFGAEANVLTF. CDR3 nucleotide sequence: TGTGCCAGCAGCTTAGGTTTTGGTGCTGAGGCCAACGTCCTGACTTTC.